This TCR beta chain stems from a study of vaccination effects on CD4 cells after COVID-19. Some clones are missing from TCRdb's copy, which holds only in-frame ones; the method was immunoSEQ multiplex PCR. The repertoire holds about 65,000 clones, with approximately 76% as singletons. This clone was counted a single time. No antigen is known for it. From germline, CDR1 is WSHSY and CDR2 SAAADI. CDR3 length: 14 residues. V was shortened by 4 bases and J by 5 bases, with 14 bases between the two germline ends. Before sequencing took place, the ViraFEST assay used viral peptide pools to expand antigen-specific CD4+ T cells. Cells that had been cultured for approximately ten days were the source of isolated CD4+ T cells. None of these healthy vaccinees had been infected with SARS-CoV-2 before vaccination.

Sequencing was performed on CD4+ T cells from PBMCs cultured with HCoV-NL63 spike peptides, taken before COVID-19 vaccination. The chain carries TRBV10-2 and TRBJ2-5; D unclear. This sequence was found in a human donor who received a COVID-19 vaccine. In nucleotides, the CDR3 is TGCGCCAGCAGTGCCCTGTCCTTGGGGGAGACCCAGTACTTC. It is translated as CASSALSLGETQYF.